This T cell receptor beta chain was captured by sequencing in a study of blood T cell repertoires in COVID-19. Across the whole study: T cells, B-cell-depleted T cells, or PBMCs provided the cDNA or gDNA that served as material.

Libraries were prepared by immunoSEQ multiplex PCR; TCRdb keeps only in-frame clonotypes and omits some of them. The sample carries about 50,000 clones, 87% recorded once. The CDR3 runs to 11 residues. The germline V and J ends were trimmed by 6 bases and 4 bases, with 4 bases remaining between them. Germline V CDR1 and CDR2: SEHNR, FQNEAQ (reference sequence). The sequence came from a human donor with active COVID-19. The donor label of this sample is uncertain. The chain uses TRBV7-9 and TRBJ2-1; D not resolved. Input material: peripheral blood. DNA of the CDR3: TGTGCCAGCAGGAGATACAATGAGCAGTTCTTC. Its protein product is CASRRYNEQFF.